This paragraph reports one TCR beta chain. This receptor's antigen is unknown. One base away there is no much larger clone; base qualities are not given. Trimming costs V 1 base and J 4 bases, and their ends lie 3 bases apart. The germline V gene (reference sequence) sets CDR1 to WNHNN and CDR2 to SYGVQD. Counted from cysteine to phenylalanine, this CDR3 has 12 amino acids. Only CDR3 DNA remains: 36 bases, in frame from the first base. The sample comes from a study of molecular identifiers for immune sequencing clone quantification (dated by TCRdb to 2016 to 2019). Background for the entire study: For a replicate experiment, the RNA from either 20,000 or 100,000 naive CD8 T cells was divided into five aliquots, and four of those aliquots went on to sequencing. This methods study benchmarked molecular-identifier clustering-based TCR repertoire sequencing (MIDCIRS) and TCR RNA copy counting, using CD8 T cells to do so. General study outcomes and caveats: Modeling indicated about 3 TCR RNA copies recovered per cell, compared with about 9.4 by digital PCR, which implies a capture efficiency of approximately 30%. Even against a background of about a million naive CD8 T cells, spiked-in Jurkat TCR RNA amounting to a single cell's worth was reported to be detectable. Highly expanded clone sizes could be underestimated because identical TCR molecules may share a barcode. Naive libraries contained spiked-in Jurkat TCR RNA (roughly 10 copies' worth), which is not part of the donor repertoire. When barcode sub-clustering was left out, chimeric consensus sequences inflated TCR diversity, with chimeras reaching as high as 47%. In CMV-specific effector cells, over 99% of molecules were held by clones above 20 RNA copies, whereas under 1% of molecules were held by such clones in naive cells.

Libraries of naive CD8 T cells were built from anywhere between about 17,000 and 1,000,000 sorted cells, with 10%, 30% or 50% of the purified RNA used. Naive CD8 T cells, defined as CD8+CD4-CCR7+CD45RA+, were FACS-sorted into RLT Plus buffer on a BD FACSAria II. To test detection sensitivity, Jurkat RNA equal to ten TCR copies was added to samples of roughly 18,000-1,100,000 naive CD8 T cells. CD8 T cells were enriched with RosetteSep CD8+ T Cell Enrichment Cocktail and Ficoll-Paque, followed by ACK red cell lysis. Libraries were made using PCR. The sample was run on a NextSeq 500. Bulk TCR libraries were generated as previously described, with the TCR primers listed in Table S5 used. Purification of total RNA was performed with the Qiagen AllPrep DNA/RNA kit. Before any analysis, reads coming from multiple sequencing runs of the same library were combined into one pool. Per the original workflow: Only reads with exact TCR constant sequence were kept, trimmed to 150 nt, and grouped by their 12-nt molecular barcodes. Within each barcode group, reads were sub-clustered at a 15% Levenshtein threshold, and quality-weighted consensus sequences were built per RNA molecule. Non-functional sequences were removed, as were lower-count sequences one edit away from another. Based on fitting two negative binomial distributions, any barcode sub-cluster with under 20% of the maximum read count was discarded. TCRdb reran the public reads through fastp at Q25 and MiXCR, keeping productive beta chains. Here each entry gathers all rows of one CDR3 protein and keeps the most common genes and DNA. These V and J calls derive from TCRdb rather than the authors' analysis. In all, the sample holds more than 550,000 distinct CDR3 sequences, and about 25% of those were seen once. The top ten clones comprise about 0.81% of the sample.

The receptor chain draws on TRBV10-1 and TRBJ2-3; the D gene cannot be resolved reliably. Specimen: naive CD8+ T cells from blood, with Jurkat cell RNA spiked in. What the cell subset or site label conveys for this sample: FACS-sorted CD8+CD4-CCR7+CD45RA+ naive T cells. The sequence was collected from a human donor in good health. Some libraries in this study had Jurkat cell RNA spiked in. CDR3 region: CASSEYADTQYF. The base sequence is TGCGCCAGCAGTGAGTACGCAGATACGCAGTATTTT.